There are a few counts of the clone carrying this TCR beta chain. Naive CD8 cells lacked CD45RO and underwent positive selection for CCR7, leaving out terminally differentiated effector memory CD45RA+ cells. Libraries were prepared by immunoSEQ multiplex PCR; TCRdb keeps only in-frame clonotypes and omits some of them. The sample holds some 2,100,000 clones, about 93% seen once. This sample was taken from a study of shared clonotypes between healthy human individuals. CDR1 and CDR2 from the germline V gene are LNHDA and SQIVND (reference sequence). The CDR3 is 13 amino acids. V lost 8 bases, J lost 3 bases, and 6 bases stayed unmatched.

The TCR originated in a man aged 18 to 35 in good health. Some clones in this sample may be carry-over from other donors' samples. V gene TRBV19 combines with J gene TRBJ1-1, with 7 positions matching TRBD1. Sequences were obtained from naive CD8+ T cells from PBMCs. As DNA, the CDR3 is TGTGCCAGTTTTAGGGGGCAGGACACTGAAGCTTTCTTT. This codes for CASFRGQDTEAFF. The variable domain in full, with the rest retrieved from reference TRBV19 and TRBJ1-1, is DGGITQSPKYLFRKEGQNVTLSCEQNLNHDAMYWYRQDPGQGLRLIYYSQIVNDFQKGDIAEGYSVSREKKESFPLTVTSAQKNPTAFYLCASFRGQDTEAFFGQGTRLTVV.